These 19 T cell receptor beta chains were all obtained from the same sample, sequenced in a study of CD8+CD57+ T cells in acquired aplastic anemia. Genomic DNA constituted the template upon which TCR beta VDJ and CDR3 profiling was performed. TCRdb used MiXCR to reprocess the reads, holding one entry per CDR3 protein. The data hold some 120,000 distinct CDR3 sequences, with 50% to 60% observed a single time. Whoever was chosen for sequencing had shown CD8+CD57+ cell expansion by flow cytometry. The sequencing sample was made of sorted CD4+, CD8+, or CD8+CD57+ T cells (not recorded which) from PBMCs. Receptors originate from a human donor with aplastic anemia.

This chain uses TRBV2 with TRBJ1-5; no clear D. This CDR3 spans 14 amino acids. Trimming removed 3 bases at V and 3 bases at J, with 9 bases between. In germline, CDR1 is SNHLY, CDR2 FYNNEI. The CDR3 sequence: CASSDSNNNQPQHF. The CDR3 nucleotides are TGTGCCAGCAGTGATTCCAACAACAATCAGCCCCAGCATTTT.

This clonotype has ten or more counts. This chain joins TRBV27 and TRBJ2-7; perhaps TRBD2 as D (6 bases). The CDR3 contains 13 residues. Trimming took off 3 bases at V and 3 bases at J, with 9 bases between the two ends. Germline assignment: CDR1 MNHEY and CDR2 SMNVEV (reference sequence). The CDR3 bases are TGTGCCAGCAGTTTTGGCGGGAACTACGAGCAGTACTTC. This sequence encodes CASSFGGNYEQYF.

The chain employs TRBV19 and TRBJ2-2; D not resolved. Between the trimmed V and J ends, which lost 6 bases and 0 bases, there was a span of 11 bases. The CDR3 runs to 15 residues. Germline V lookup: CDR1 LNHDA, CDR2 SQIVND (reference sequence). CDR3 sequence (DNA): TGTGCCAGTAGCCCCGCGGTTGCGAACACCGGGGAGCTGTTTTTT. Translation: CASSPAVANTGELFF. Combining the CDR3 with reference TRBV19 and TRBJ2-2 gives the whole variable domain DGGITQSPKYLFRKEGQNVTLSCEQNLNHDAMYWYRQDPGQGLRLIYYSQIVNDFQKGDIAEGYSVSREKKESFPLTVTSAQKNPTAFYLCASSPAVANTGELFFGEGSRLTVL.

This clonotype was recorded many times. The chain joins TRBV20-1 to TRBJ2-3; 9 bases are a match to TRBD1. This CDR3 is built from 13 residues. The junction had 4 bases not matched to a gene; V was cut back by 6 bases and J by 3 bases. Per the germline V gene, CDR1 is DFQATT and CDR2 is SNEGSKA (reference sequence). The CDR3 spells CSALDRGTDTQYF. CDR3 nucleotide sequence: TGCAGTGCCTTAGACAGGGGGACAGATACGCAGTATTTT.

The chain employs TRBV2 and TRBJ1-2; tentatively, D is TRBD1 (5 bases). The CDR3 totals 15 residues. Germline lookup yields CDR1 SNHLY and CDR2 FYNNEI. Trimming stripped 2 bases from V and 2 bases from J, with 12 bases between. This CDR3 reads CASSERSKGNYGYTF. In DNA form, the CDR3 reads TGTGCCAGCAGTGAACGGTCTAAGGGGAACTATGGCTACACCTTC. The variable domain in full, completed from reference TRBV2 and TRBJ1-2, reads EPEVTQTPSHQVTQMGQEVILRCVPISNHLYFYWYRQILGQKVEFLVSFYNNEISEKSEIFDDQFSVERPDGSNFTLKIRSTKLEDSAMYFCASSERSKGNYGYTFGSGTRLTVV.

This clonotype has more than one count but fewer than ten. The genes are TRBV29-1 and TRBJ1-1, with no clear D. The CDR3 contains 11 residues. V lost 4 bases and J lost 2, with 5 bases in between. Germline V lookup: CDR1 SQVTM, CDR2 ANQGSEA. CDR3 nucleotides: TGCAGCGTTGGGTCTAACACTGAAGCTTTCTTT. Encoded protein: CSVGSNTEAFF.

In its sample, this clonotype was seen many times. The chain combines TRBV7-8 with TRBJ1-1; D unresolved. The germline CDR1 and CDR2 sequences are SGHVS and FQNEAQ. The CDR3 consists of 15 residues. With 5 bases removed from V and 1 base from J, the gap between germline ends came to 14 bases. The CDR3 is CASSPRPLPNTEAFF. DNA of the CDR3: TGTGCCAGCAGCCCCCGACCTCTCCCGAACACTGAAGCTTTCTTT.

This clonotype appeared a few times. The chain is built from TRBV10-3 and TRBJ1-1; D gene ambiguous. The V gene lost 4 bases and the J gene lost 6 bases, with 12 bases spanning the gap. CDR3 length: 13 amino acids. The germline gives CDR1 ENHRY, CDR2 SYGVKD. CDR3 DNA sequence: TGTGCCATCAGTGGCCAAGGCGTCGCTGAAGCTTTCTTT. Residues: CAISGQGVAEAFF.

In this sample, this clonotype turned up once. The germline gene is not matched at one end of the junction; a read error may be the cause. The rearrangement links TRBV29-1 to TRBJ2-2; weak D call: TRBD2 (5 bases). CDR3 length equals 14 residues. Germline CDR1 is SQVTM and CDR2 is ANQGSEA. CDR3 bases: TGCAGCGTTGGGAATAGGGTGAACACCGGGGTGCTGTTTTTT. As protein: CSVGNRVNTGVLFF.

This clonotype was counted at least ten times. V gene TRBV19 combines with J gene TRBJ2-2; D not certain. This CDR3 is 12 amino acids long. Germline V gene data show CDR1 as LNHDA and CDR2 as SQIVND (reference sequence). The V and J ends lost 7 bases and 6 bases respectively, with 9 bases between them. The CDR3 region is CASKYSSGELFF. The CDR3 DNA reads as TGTGCCAGTAAATATTCGTCCGGGGAGCTGTTTTTT.

This clonotype has ten or more counts. The gene calls are TRBV2 and TRBJ2-7, with D perhaps TRBD1 (5 bases). Per the germline V gene, CDR1 is SNHLY and CDR2 is FYNNEI. This CDR3 comprises 13 residues. Trimming pared 5 bases from V and 3 bases from J, leaving 11 bases between. The CDR3 loop reads CASSPDRGYEQYF. DNA for the CDR3: TGTGCCAGCAGTCCCGACAGAGGCTACGAGCAGTACTTC.

The V gene is TRBV19, the J gene TRBJ1-2, with a possible D match to TRBD1 (5 bases). The germline V and J ends were trimmed by 5 bases and 7 bases, with 17 bases remaining between them. Germline CDR1 and CDR2: LNHDA and SQIVND (reference sequence). The CDR3 contains 14 residues. CDR3 sequence reads: CASSLIVRAAGYTF. Here the CDR3 DNA reads TGTGCCAGTAGTCTGATAGTCAGGGCCGCTGGCTACACCTTC.

Ten or more counts support this clonotype. The chain is built from TRBV6-1 and TRBJ1-4, with D perhaps matching TRBD1 (6 bases). This CDR3 has 14 residues. Trimming removed 10 bases from V and 5 bases from J, with 17 bases in between. The germline CDR1 and CDR2 sequences are MNHNS and SASEGT. The chain's CDR3 is CATQRAGENEKLFF. CDR3 in DNA: TGTGCCACCCAAAGGGCAGGGGAGAATGAAAAACTGTTTTTT.

The rearrangement joins TRBV15 to TRBJ1-3, with D unresolved. The germline V gene encodes CDR1 LNHNV and CDR2 YYDKDF (reference sequence). CDR3 size: 16 residues. Between the trimmed V and J ends, which lost 1 base and 2 bases, there was a span of 12 bases. The CDR3 is CATSRGSGGTGNTIYF. CDR3 sequence (DNA): TGTGCCACCAGCAGAGGGTCAGGAGGTACTGGAAACACCATATATTTT.

The CDR3 DNA reads TGCAGTGCTAGATCGGCTAGCGGGTCGCTCCACGAGCAGTACTTC. Translation: CSARSASGSLHEQYF. The rearrangement links TRBV20-1 to TRBJ2-7, with 8 bases aligning to TRBD2. The CDR3 is made up of 15 amino acids. The V gene end was trimmed by 2 bases and the J gene end by 5 bases; junction bases not matched to a gene: 11. The germline gives CDR1 DFQATT, CDR2 SNEGSKA (reference sequence).

This clonotype was seen just once. This chain uses TRBV11-1 with TRBJ2-3; 7 nucleotides align to TRBD1. V trimming: 2 bases; J trimming: 3 bases; junction bases outside the gene matches: 8. The CDR3 has 16 residues. CDR1 SGHAT and CDR2 FQDESV come from the germline V gene (reference sequence). CDR3 DNA sequence: TGTGCCAGCAGCTTATCTGGGACAGAGACTACAGATACGCAGTATTTT. The encoded protein is CASSLSGTETTDTQYF.

This clonotype has ten or more counts. The J gene is TRBJ1-2, the V gene TRBV7-9; D is undetermined. CDR3 length equals 15 residues. The germline CDR1 and CDR2 sequences are SEHNR and FQNEAQ (reference sequence). With 2 bases removed from V and 7 bases from J, the gap between germline ends came to 17 bases. Here the CDR3 reads CASSLRGTVNLGYTF. The CDR3 DNA is TGTGCCAGCAGCTTACGGGGTACCGTTAACCTTGGCTACACCTTC. The full variable domain, its missing parts supplied by reference TRBV7-9 and TRBJ1-2, is DTGVSQNPRHKITKRGQNVTFRCDPISEHNRLYWYRQTLGQGPEFLTYFQNEAQLEKSRLLSDRFSAERPKGSFSTLEIQRTEQGDSAMYLCASSLRGTVNLGYTFGSGTRLTVV.

The chain employs TRBV5-1 and TRBJ2-7, with TRBD1 matching over 8 bases. Germline V gene lookup returns CDR1 SGHRS and CDR2 YFSETQ. This CDR3 is built from 13 residues. Germline trimming cut 3 bases from V and 7 bases from J; bases unmatched to any gene: 6. For the CDR3, the DNA is TGCGCCAGCAGCTCCAGGGGGCGAGGGGAGCAGTACTTC. Its translation is CASSSRGRGEQYF.

This clonotype has only one observation. V is TRBV7-2 and J is TRBJ2-7; TRBD2 matches at 7 bases. Losses at the gene ends were 8 bases for V and 5 bases for J; bases not matched to a gene: 9. From germline, CDR1 is SGHTA and CDR2 FQGNSA. This CDR3 is built from 13 residues. CDR3 sequence: CASFSGGSHEQYF. CDR3 nucleotides: TGTGCCAGCTTTTCGGGGGGAAGCCACGAGCAGTACTTC.